The 23 T cell receptor beta chains listed next were all sequenced from one sample in a study of T-cell reconstitution after alpha-beta-depleted transplantation in children. For TCRbeta, the library was prepared with unique molecular identifiers. Each CDR3 protein gets one entry after TCRdb re-called the PCR reads with MiXCR. The sample lists fewer than 350,000 distinct CDR3 sequences; around 9.1% were seen once. The sample here was PBMCs, taken before TCRalphabeta/CD19-depleted stem cell transplant. The receptor set was obtained from a boy under two years old with acute myeloid leukemia, due to receive a stem cell transplant.

This clonotype was seen at least ten times. The chain recombines TRBV5-1 with TRBJ1-4; D remains ambiguous. CDR1 is SGHRS and CDR2 is YFSETQ in the germline V gene. V lost 0 bases to trimming and J lost 7 bases, with 13 bases between them. The length of the CDR3 is 15 residues. The CDR3 reads CASSLESRSGEKLFF. The CDR3 DNA is TGCGCCAGCAGCTTGGAGTCTAGGTCGGGTGAAAAACTGTTTTTT.

The chain is built from TRBV7-9 and TRBJ2-1; no firm D call. This CDR3 is 16 amino acids long. Germline V gene lookup returns CDR1 SEHNR and CDR2 FQNEAQ (reference sequence). Trimming left V 0 bases short and J 1 base short, with 10 bases between. The CDR3 spells CASSLANGQSYNEQFF. In nucleotides, the CDR3 is TGTGCCAGCAGCTTAGCTAACGGCCAATCCTACAATGAGCAGTTCTTC. The variable domain in full, with the rest retrieved from reference TRBV7-9 and TRBJ2-1, is DTGVSQNPRHKITKRGQNVTFRCDPISEHNRLYWYRQTLGQGPEFLTYFQNEAQLEKSRLLSDRFSAERPKGSFSTLEIQRTEQGDSAMYLCASSLANGQSYNEQFFGPGTRLTVL.

Many counts were recorded for this clonotype. This chain joins TRBV15 and TRBJ1-4; weak D call: TRBD1 (6 bases). Germline V gene lookup returns CDR1 LNHNV and CDR2 YYDKDF (reference sequence). The CDR3 length is 19 residues. V lost 5 bases to trimming and J lost 4 bases, with 26 bases between them. CDR3 in DNA: TGTGCCACCAGCGGCCCCCCTCGGGGGGGCGGCGTGGTTAATGAAAAACTGTTTTTT. As protein: CATSGPPRGGGVVNEKLFF.

This clonotype was seen repeatedly, ten times or more. The chain carries TRBV6-2 or TRBV6-3 and TRBJ1-2; 9 bases line up with TRBD1. This CDR3 has 11 residues. The germline gives CDR1 MNHEY, CDR2 SVGEGT. V lost 5 bases, J lost 8 bases, and 0 bases stayed unmatched. The DNA for the CDR3 is TGTGCCAGCAGTACAGGGGGCGGCTACACCTTC. It is translated as CASSTGGGYTF.

This clonotype was recorded many times. The chain combines TRBV28 with TRBJ2-3; D may be TRBD1 (6 bases). V was pared by 6 bases and J by 1 base, with 17 bases between. The CDR3 consists of 16 residues. The germline CDR1 and CDR2 sequences are MDHEN and SYDVKM. CDR3 loop: CASSQVGGAGTDTQYF. The CDR3 nucleotides read TGTGCCAGCAGCCAAGTTGGGGGCGCGGGCACAGATACGCAGTATTTT.

This clonotype has ten or more counts. The rearrangement links TRBV4-2 to TRBJ2-7; 13 nucleotides agree with TRBD2. With 3 bases clipped from V and 2 bases from J, the junction kept 7 bases outside the gene matches. Germline CDR1 and CDR2: LGHNA and YNFKEQ. The length of the CDR3 is 17 residues. This CDR3 reads CASSQDGLAGVAYEQYF. The CDR3 DNA reads TGTGCCAGCAGCCAGGACGGACTAGCGGGAGTCGCCTACGAGCAGTACTTC.

This clonotype was seen many times. The chain couples TRBV29-1 to TRBJ2-1; 8 nucleotides agree with TRBD2. Germline V lookup: CDR1 SQVTM, CDR2 ANQGSEA. CDR3 length: 12 amino acids. The ends lost 5 bases at V and 5 bases at J; junction bases unmatched: 2. The CDR3 nucleotides read TGCAGCGTTCGGGGGGGACACAATGAGCAGTTCTTC. This codes for CSVRGGHNEQFF.

At least ten counts were recorded for this clonotype. The chain recombines TRBV7-9 with TRBJ2-5, with no clear D. The CDR3 covers 14 residues. V lost 3 bases to trimming and J lost 0 bases, with 8 bases between them. Per the germline V gene, CDR1 is SEHNR and CDR2 is FQNEAQ (reference sequence). Written as DNA, the CDR3 is TGTGCCAGCAGCTTGACATTGTACCAAGAGACCCAGTACTTC. Protein product: CASSLTLYQETQYF.

Concerning this clonotype: A much larger clone sits a single nucleotide away, making a read error possible. The rearrangement uses TRBV25-1 and TRBJ1-1; the match to TRBD1 covers 9 bases. Germline values: CDR1 MGHDK, CDR2 SYGVNS. CDR3 length: 12 residues. The ends lost 6 bases at V and 12 bases at J; junction bases unmatched: 8. CDR3 bases: TGTGCCAGCAGACCCGGACAGGGGTGGACTTTCTTT. Translation gives CASRPGQGWTFF. Together with reference TRBV25-1 and TRBJ1-1, the CDR3 gives the full variable domain: EADIYQTPRYLVIGTGKKITLECSQTMGHDKMYWYQQDPGMELHLIHYSYGVNSTEKGDLSSESTVSRIRTEHFPLTLESARPSHTSQYLCASRPGQGWTFFGQGTRLTVV.

This clonotype was counted ten times or more. CDR3 coding DNA: TGCGCCAGCAGCCAAGCATTCACCATTTCCGCCGGGGAGCTGTTTTTT. It codes for CASSQAFTISAGELFF. This chain links TRBV4-3 with TRBJ2-2; D ambiguous. Germline CDR1 is LGHNA and CDR2 is YSLEER. The length of the CDR3 is 16 residues. The V end lost 1 base, the J end lost 6 bases, and 15 bases lay between the germline ends.

CDR3 sequence reads: CATSDLSGGAYNEQFF. CDR3 nucleotide sequence: TGTGCCACCAGTGATCTTAGCGGGGGGGCTTACAATGAGCAGTTCTTC. V usage is TRBV24-1 and J usage is TRBJ2-1; 11 bases align to TRBD2. Looked up from germline, CDR1 is KGHDR and CDR2 is SFDVKD. The junction had 4 bases not matched to a gene; V was cut back by 3 bases and J by 4 bases. This CDR3 is built from 16 residues.

This clonotype has ten or more counts. In DNA form, the CDR3 reads TGTGCCAGCACCCTGAAGACAGGCACCACAGATACGCAGTATTTT. Amino acid sequence: CASTLKTGTTDTQYF. The chain carries TRBV12-3 or TRBV12-4 and TRBJ2-3, with a weak D call TRBD1 (6 bases). V was pared by 7 bases and J by 2 bases, with 16 bases between. CDR3 length: 15 amino acids.

About this clonotype itself: The junction does not match germline at one end; this may be a read error. The chain joins TRBV20-1 to TRBJ2-1, with 12 bases that match TRBD2. The germline V gene has CDR1 DFQATT and CDR2 SNEGSKA (reference sequence). The length of the CDR3 is 17 residues. The CDR3 bases are TGCTGTGCTAGAGATCCGGGGCTAGCGGGGGGGTACAATGAGCAGTTCTTC. It yields the protein CCARDPGLAGGYNEQFF.

The genes are TRBV10-3 and TRBJ1-2, with 7 nucleotides matching TRBD1. V dropped 10 bases and J dropped 9; count of bases not matched to a gene: 20. CDR1 is ENHRY and CDR2 is SYGVKD in the germline V gene. The length of the CDR3 is 15 residues. CDR3 DNA sequence: TGTGCCAGCTTTGGGGATTCTGACAGGGAGGTTTGCTACACCTTC. Translation: CASFGDSDREVCYTF.

On this clonotype itself: A much larger clonotype is one base distant, so this may be a read error. The CDR3 DNA reads as TGTGCCAGTCCGGGACAGCCAAGCTCCTACGTGCAGTACTTC. Translated: CASPGQPSSYVQYF. The chain carries TRBV28 and TRBJ2-7, with 7 bases fitting TRBD1. Germline V gene lookup returns CDR1 MDHEN and CDR2 SYDVKM. The CDR3 covers 14 residues.

The chain links TRBV10-2 to TRBJ2-1; D could derive from TRBD1 or TRBD2 (5 bases each). Trimming took 7 bases from V and 5 from J, leaving 9 bases between them. The CDR3 length is 12 residues. Germline lookup yields CDR1 WSHSY and CDR2 SAAADI. Written as DNA, the CDR3 is TGCGCCAGCAACCGGGGCCACAATGAGCAGTTCTTC. Translation: CASNRGHNEQFF.

The table lists this clonotype with many counts. The chain employs TRBV3-1 and TRBJ2-1; D might be TRBD2 (6 bases). V lost 4 bases and J 5 bases, leaving 21 bases between the germline ends. This CDR3 comprises 17 residues. CDR1 is LGHDT and CDR2 is YNNKEL in the germline V gene (reference sequence). This chain's CDR3 is CASSPLGLQWGDNEQFF. DNA for the CDR3: TGTGCCAGCAGCCCGCTCGGACTTCAGTGGGGGGACAATGAGCAGTTCTTC.

This clonotype is a singleton in its sample. The chain is built from TRBV21-1 and TRBJ2-3; TRBD1 reflects the table's D call only, with no check against the DNA. TRBV21-1 is reported as a pseudogene. The CDR3 has 16 amino acids. The CDR3 DNA reads as TGTGCCAGCAGCAAGCCTCCGGGACAGGCCACAGATACGCAGTATTTT. Its protein product is CASSKPPGQATDTQYF.

This clonotype appeared a few times. V is TRBV10-3 and J is TRBJ2-3; weak D call: TRBD1 (5 bases). Trimming took off 6 bases at V and 3 bases at J, with 7 bases between the two ends. The CDR3 has 12 amino acids. The germline V gene has CDR1 ENHRY and CDR2 SYGVKD. The DNA for the CDR3 is TGTGCCATCAGGAAGGGGACAGATACGCAGTATTTT. Translating gives CAIRKGTDTQYF.

This clonotype appeared a single time. Possible read error: a much larger clone is one base away. CDR3 in amino acids: CAISVVEETQYF. The CDR3 DNA reads as TGTGCCATCAGTGTAGTGGAAGAGACCCAGTACTTC. The chain recombines TRBV10-3 with TRBJ2-5; no clear D gene. Trimming stripped 4 bases from V and 3 bases from J, with 6 bases between. The germline gives CDR1 ENHRY, CDR2 SYGVKD. The CDR3 runs to 12 residues.

This clonotype was recorded many times. This chain links TRBV18 with TRBJ2-2; D uncertain. This CDR3 is 15 amino acids long. CDR1 is KGHSH and CDR2 is LQKENI in the germline V gene. With 5 bases removed from V and 0 bases from J, the gap between germline ends came to 10 bases. CDR3 protein: CASSRTETNTGELFF. Written as DNA, the CDR3 is TGTGCCAGCTCAAGGACGGAAACGAACACCGGGGAGCTGTTTTTT. Full variable domain (missing parts from reference TRBV18 and TRBJ2-2): NAGVMQNPRHLVRRRGQEARLRCSPMKGHSHVYWYRQLPEEGLKFMVYLQKENIIDESGMPKERFSAEFPKEGPSILRIQQVVRGDSAAYFCASSRTETNTGELFFGEGSRLTVL.

The chain is built from TRBV5-1 and TRBJ2-5; 7 nucleotides match TRBD1. With 3 bases clipped from V and 2 bases from J, the junction kept 10 bases outside the gene matches. The CDR3 is 16 residues long. CDR1 is SGHRS and CDR2 is YFSETQ in the germline V gene. DNA for the CDR3: TGCGCCAGCAGCTGGACCTGGGGACAGAATCAAGAGACCCAGTACTTC. This encodes CASSWTWGQNQETQYF.

This clonotype was found many times. The gene calls are TRBV10-3 and TRBJ1-1; D unclear. CDR1 and CDR2 (germline): ENHRY, SYGVKD. V lost 7 bases, J lost 0 bases, and 15 bases lay in between. The CDR3 spans 15 residues. The CDR3 bases are TGTGCCATCAACGAAGCGGGAGGTATGAACACTGAAGCTTTCTTT. This sequence encodes CAINEAGGMNTEAFF.